A selection of T cell receptor beta chains follows, all from one sample in a study of shared clonotypes between healthy human individuals. Clones were sequenced by immunoSEQ multiplex PCR, and TCRdb holds only the in-frame ones, with some missing. The sample shows around 2.1 million clones, 85% to 95% of them seen only once. What was sequenced was naive CD8+ T cells from PBMCs. The receptors shown here come from a man aged 18 to 29 in good health. Some clones in this sample may be carry-over from other donors' samples. Each CDR3 is given with its conserved first and last residue. The D gene is left open where the match is weak.

V gene: TRBV5-1
J gene: TRBJ2-3
CDR3 length: 19
D gene: -
CDR3 DNA: TGCGCCAGCAGCTTGGCCGGAACAGGTTCTGCTGGGGTTACAGATACGCAGTATTTT
CDR3 protein: CASSLAGTGSAGVTDTQYF

V gene: TRBV28
J gene: TRBJ2-3
CDR3 length: 16
D gene: TRBD1
CDR3 DNA: TGTGCCAGCAGTCGTAGGACAGGGGTCTCATCAGATACGCAGTATTTT
CDR3 protein: CASSRRTGVSSDTQYF

V gene: TRBV7-9
J gene: TRBJ2-7
CDR3 length: 14
D gene: -
CDR3 DNA: TGTGCCAGCAGCTTAGCGAACAGGGCCTACGAGCAGTACTTC
CDR3 protein: CASSLANRAYEQYF

V gene: TRBV14
J gene: TRBJ1-2
CDR3 length: 14
D gene: -
CDR3 DNA: TGTGCCAGCAGCCAAGATTTGGCCCCCCAAGGCTACACCTTC
CDR3 protein: CASSQDLAPQGYTF

V gene: TRBV19
J gene: TRBJ2-1
CDR3 length: 15
D gene: TRBD1
CDR3 DNA: TGTGCCAGTAGTGATCGAGGGGGCGGCAACAATGAGCAGTTCTTC
CDR3 protein: CASSDRGGGNNEQFF

V gene: TRBV9
J gene: TRBJ2-2
CDR3 length: 12
D gene: -
CDR3 DNA: TGTGCCAGCAGCGCCGGAAAAGGGGAGCTGTTTTTT
CDR3 protein: CASSAGKGELFF

V gene: TRBV1
J gene: TRBJ2-7
CDR3 length: 12
D gene: -
CDR3 DNA: TGCACCAGTAAACTAGGCTCGGGCGAGCAGTACTTC
CDR3 protein: CTSKLGSGEQYF

V gene: TRBV4-3
J gene: TRBJ1-5
CDR3 length: 16
D gene: -
CDR3 DNA: TGCGCCAGCAGCCAAGTTTTTGGCTTGAGCAATCAGCCCCAGCATTTT
CDR3 protein: CASSQVFGLSNQPQHF

V gene: TRBV28
J gene: TRBJ1-5
CDR3 length: 16
D gene: TRBD1
CDR3 DNA: TGTGCCAGCACTCCTCCGGGACAGGGTATTTGGCAGCCCCAGCATTTT
CDR3 protein: CASTPPGQGIWQPQHF

V gene: TRBV5-5
J gene: TRBJ1-1
CDR3 length: 14
D gene: -
CDR3 DNA: TGTGCCAGCAGCCGACGGCCAGGGGACACTGAAGCTTTCTTT
CDR3 protein: CASSRRPGDTEAFF

V gene: TRBV7-2
J gene: TRBJ2-1
CDR3 length: 16
D gene: TRBD2
CDR3 DNA: TGTGCCAGCAGCTTAGACGCGGGAGGGTCCTACAATGAGCAGTTCTTC
CDR3 protein: CASSLDAGGSYNEQFF

V gene: TRBV6-5
J gene: TRBJ2-3
CDR3 length: 16
D gene: -
CDR3 DNA: TGTGCCAGCAGTTACTCAGGTCCTCCTAGCACAGATACGCAGTATTTT
CDR3 protein: CASSYSGPPSTDTQYF

V gene: TRBV29-1
J gene: TRBJ2-5
CDR3 length: 12
D gene: -
CDR3 DNA: TGCAGCGTTGAAGAGACCCAAGAGACCCAGTACTTC
CDR3 protein: CSVEETQETQYF

V gene: TRBV6-6
J gene: TRBJ2-1
CDR3 length: 12
D gene: -
CDR3 DNA: TGTGCCAGCGGGCCTATAAACAATGAGCAGTTCTTC
CDR3 protein: CASGPINNEQFF

V gene: TRBV4-3
J gene: TRBJ2-7
CDR3 length: 16
D gene: TRBD2
CDR3 DNA: TGCGCCAGCAGCCAAGATAACCTAGCGGAGGACTACGAGCAGTACTTC
CDR3 protein: CASSQDNLAEDYEQYF

V gene: TRBV5-4
J gene: TRBJ1-2
CDR3 length: 15
D gene: -
CDR3 DNA: TGTGCCAGCAGCTTTCTTACCGCGTGGGGGTCAGGCTACACCTTC
CDR3 protein: CASSFLTAWGSGYTF

V gene: TRBV27
J gene: TRBJ2-3
CDR3 length: 16
D gene: TRBD2
CDR3 DNA: TGTGCCAGCAGTGCCCGGGGACTAGAGGGGACAGATACGCAGTATTTT
CDR3 protein: CASSARGLEGTDTQYF